One sample yielded the 32 T cell receptor beta chains listed below, sequenced in a study of T cell changes during pregnancy in multiple sclerosis (dated by TCRdb to the late 2010s). The library came from the immunoSEQ multiplex PCR assay. TCRdb provides this immuneACCESS table in a form limited to in-frame rearrangements. Some clones are lacking; in checked studies, under half of them reflect an unresolved V gene, and why the rest are absent is not known. This sample has more than 80,000 clones in its table, and roughly 90% of those were observed once. The leading ten clones occupy over 1.5% of the sample. Sequences were derived from peripheral blood, sampled in the first trimester of pregnancy. Receptors originate from a female donor with multiple sclerosis, enrolled in a pregnancy study.

The J gene is TRBJ1-5, the V gene TRBV21-1. TRBV21-1 is flagged as a pseudogene. The CDR3 spans 15 residues. CDR3 DNA: TGTGCCAGCAGCCATGACTCGGAGAGCAATCAGCCCCAGCATTTT. Amino acids: CASSHDSESNQPQHF.

The chain is built from TRBV27 and TRBJ1-5; D not certain. The CDR3 is 16 residues long. Deletions cut 4 bases from V and 2 bases from J, with 15 bases between. The germline gives CDR1 MNHEY, CDR2 SMNVEV (reference sequence). Here the CDR3 reads CASSSRVASGNQPQHF. Written as DNA, the CDR3 is TGTGCCAGCAGTTCGCGCGTCGCCTCTGGCAATCAGCCCCAGCATTTT.

CDR3 in amino acids: CASSLRPEGLVYNEQFF. CDR3 sequence (DNA): TGCGCCAGCAGCTTGAGGCCAGAGGGACTAGTCTACAATGAGCAGTTCTTC. V is TRBV5-1 and J is TRBJ2-1; TRBD2 agrees at 8 bases. Germline-derived CDR1 and CDR2 are SGHRS and YFSETQ. The CDR3 sequence is 17 residues long. Trimming cost V 1 base and J 3 bases; bases outside gene matches: 9.

V usage is TRBV28 and J usage is TRBJ2-5; D remains ambiguous. The CDR3 loop spans 14 amino acids. V shed 6 bases and J shed 5 bases, with 16 bases lying between them. In germline, CDR1 is MDHEN, CDR2 SYDVKM. As DNA, the CDR3 is TGTGCCAGCAGCCTACAGCCGGCAAGGGAGACCCAGTACTTC. Translated: CASSLQPARETQYF. The whole variable domain, filled in from reference TRBV28 and TRBJ2-5, reads DVKVTQSSRYLVKRTGEKVFLECVQDMDHENMFWYRQDPGLGLRLIYFSYDVKMKEKGDIPEGYSVSREKKERFSLILESASTNQTSMYLCASSLQPARETQYFGPGTRLLVL.

The chain uses TRBV13 and TRBJ1-2; maybe TRBD1 (6 bases). Germline V CDR1 and CDR2: PRHDT, FYEKMQ (reference sequence). V gave up 3 bases and J gave up 6 bases, with 23 bases separating them. This CDR3 comprises 17 residues. The CDR3 region is CASSFGGALGRAHGYTF. CDR3 nucleotides: TGTGCCAGCAGCTTTGGGGGCGCGCTAGGCAGGGCCCATGGCTACACCTTC.

The CDR3 sequence: CASSNPKTGRSYNEQFF. The CDR3 nucleotides read TGTGCCAGCAGCAACCCGAAGACAGGGCGATCCTACAATGAGCAGTTCTTC. This chain uses TRBV7-8 with TRBJ2-1, with 7 bases aligning to TRBD1. This CDR3 is built from 17 residues. V was pared by 5 bases and J by 1 base, with 11 bases of the junction left unmatched. CDR1 and CDR2 from the germline V gene are SGHVS and FQNEAQ.

J is TRBJ2-1 and V is TRBV7-2, with 8 bases identical to TRBD2. V was pared by 4 bases and J by 1 base, with 6 bases of the junction left unmatched. The CDR3 is made up of 16 amino acids. CDR1 and CDR2 (germline): SGHTA, FQGNSA. CDR3 nucleotide sequence: TGTGCCAGCAGCTCGGGACTAGTATCGTCCTACAATGAGCAGTTCTTC. As protein: CASSSGLVSSYNEQFF.

The chain carries TRBV19 and TRBJ1-2; TRBD1 agrees at 8 bases. The junction had 13 bases not matched to a gene; V was cut back by 6 bases and J by 7 bases. The CDR3 runs to 15 residues. Germline loops: CDR1 LNHDA, CDR2 SQIVND (reference sequence). The DNA for the CDR3 is TGTGCCAGTAGGGCCGGGACAGGAGGTTTCAGTGGCTACACCTTC. This translates into CASRAGTGGFSGYTF. The complete variable domain, with remaining parts taken from reference TRBV19 and TRBJ1-2, reads DGGITQSPKYLFRKEGQNVTLSCEQNLNHDAMYWYRQDPGQGLRLIYYSQIVNDFQKGDIAEGYSVSREKKESFPLTVTSAQKNPTAFYLCASRAGTGGFSGYTFGSGTRLTVV.

The chain carries TRBV7-2 and TRBJ2-1; the D is unclear. CDR3 length equals 14 residues. Germline-derived CDR1 and CDR2 are SGHTA and FQGNSA. V lost 4 bases and J 10 bases, leaving 17 bases between the germline ends. CDR3 bases: TGTGCCAGCAGCTCGAGCATGCTCCTCGGGGAGCAGTTCTTC. It encodes CASSSSMLLGEQFF. Full variable domain (rest looked up from reference TRBV7-2 and TRBJ2-1): GAGVSQSPSNKVTEKGKDVELRCDPISGHTALYWYRQSLGQGLEFLIYFQGNSAPDKSGLPSDRFSAERTGGSVSTLTIQRTQQEDSAVYLCASSSSMLLGEQFFGPGTRLTVL.

The gene calls are TRBV19 and TRBJ1-5, with a possible D match to TRBD1 (6 bases). V lost 4 bases to trimming and J lost 5 bases, with 9 bases between them. Germline lookup yields CDR1 LNHDA and CDR2 SQIVND (reference sequence). The CDR3 runs 13 residues. As DNA, the CDR3 is TGTGCCAGTAGTAATACAGGGTATCAGCCCCAGCATTTT. Its protein product is CASSNTGYQPQHF.

The rearrangement joins TRBV7-3 to TRBJ2-3; D may be TRBD1 (5 bases). Trimming removed 5 bases at V and 8 bases at J, with 17 bases between. The CDR3 spans 14 residues. Germline V gene data show CDR1 as SGHTA and CDR2 as FQGTGA. The CDR3 DNA follows: TGTGCCAGCAGCCCCAGGCAGGGCTACGGTACGCAGTATTTT. It yields the protein CASSPRQGYGTQYF. The variable domain in full, with the rest retrieved from reference TRBV7-3 and TRBJ2-3, is GAGVSQTPSNKVTEKGKYVELRCDPISGHTALYWYRQSLGQGPEFLIYFQGTGAADDSGLPNDRFFAVRPEGSVSTLKIQRTERGDSAVYLCASSPRQGYGTQYFGPGTRLTVL.

This chain links TRBV10-1 with TRBJ2-2; weak D call: TRBD2 (5 bases). This CDR3 region has 14 residues. CDR1 and CDR2 (germline): WNHNN, SYGVQD (reference sequence). V was cut by 6 bases and J by 8 bases, with 16 bases left in between. CDR3 DNA sequence: TGCGCCAGCAGCCCCGGACTCCGGCCAGGGGAGCTGTTTTTT. It is translated as CASSPGLRPGELFF.

This chain connects TRBV11-1 to TRBJ2-7, with D possibly matching TRBD2 (6 bases). The CDR3 is made up of 13 amino acids. Germline V gene lookup returns CDR1 SGHAT and CDR2 FQDESV (reference sequence). Trimming removed 7 bases at V and 5 bases at J, with 15 bases between. This chain's CDR3 is CASTPQTGDEQYF. CDR3 DNA: TGTGCCAGCACCCCCCAGACGGGGGACGAGCAGTACTTC. Supplemented by reference TRBV11-1 and TRBJ2-7, the full variable domain reads EAEVAQSPRYKITEKSQAVAFWCDPISGHATLYWYRQILGQGPELLVQFQDESVVDDSQLPKDRFSAERLKGVDSTLKIQPAELGDSAMYLCASTPQTGDEQYFGPGTRLTVT.

V gene TRBV4-2 combines with J gene TRBJ2-6; 9 bases agree with TRBD1. Germline CDR1 is LGHNA and CDR2 is YNFKEQ. The ends lost 0 bases at V and 0 bases at J; junction bases unmatched: 9. The length of the CDR3 is 20 residues. The CDR3 here is CASSQDRGDRASSGANVLTF. For the CDR3, the DNA is TGTGCCAGCAGCCAAGATAGAGGGGACAGGGCGAGCTCTGGGGCCAACGTCCTGACTTTC.

This clone was seen only once. The chain is built from TRBV2 and TRBJ2-7; 11 positions match TRBD2. The CDR3 extends over 15 amino acids. The germline V gene has CDR1 SNHLY and CDR2 FYNNEI. V was clipped by 8 bases and J by 6 bases; unmatched bases: 12. Here the CDR3 DNA reads TGTGCCAGCGGTGGGACTAGCGGTATCCCTGGCGAGCAGTACTTC. Residues: CASGGTSGIPGEQYF.

V and J are TRBV28 and TRBJ2-5; 7 nucleotides agree with TRBD1. The germline V gene encodes CDR1 MDHEN and CDR2 SYDVKM. This CDR3 is 17 amino acids long. J was trimmed by 4 bases and V by 4 bases; bases with no gene match: 15. CDR3 region: CASSSPATGSSRETQYF. CDR3 nucleotides: TGTGCCAGCAGTTCCCCCGCGACAGGGTCCAGTAGAGAGACCCAGTACTTC.

This clone is a singleton in its sample. The chain is built from TRBV5-4 and TRBJ2-7; D is possibly TRBD2 (5 bases). V was pared by 1 base and J by 3 bases, with 14 bases between. CDR1 and CDR2 from the germline V gene are SGHNT and YYREEE (reference sequence). The CDR3 has 15 amino acids. The CDR3 sequence: CASSLYGGFVYEQYF. The CDR3 nucleotides are TGTGCCAGCAGCTTGTACGGCGGGTTTGTCTACGAGCAGTACTTC.

The chain combines TRBV21-1 with TRBJ2-3; whether TRBD1, the table's D call, matches the DNA was not checked. TRBV21-1 is shown as a pseudogene. This CDR3 contains 12 residues. The CDR3 nucleotides are TGTGCCAGCTACAGAGACACCTACACGCAGTATTTT. This translates into CASYRDTYTQYF.

This chain joins TRBV6-5 and TRBJ1-1, with D perhaps TRBD1 (5 bases). Germline V gives CDR1 MNHEY, CDR2 SVGAGI. The CDR3 has 13 residues. Trimming took off 0 bases at V and 8 bases at J, with 10 bases between the two ends. CDR3 region: CASSYSRGREAFF. For the CDR3, the DNA is TGTGCCAGCAGTTACTCAAGGGGTCGGGAAGCTTTCTTT.

The chain couples TRBV5-6 to TRBJ2-7; D possibly corresponds to TRBD1 (6 bases). Germline V lookup: CDR1 SGHDT, CDR2 YYEEEE. V lost 0 bases to trimming and J lost 2 bases, with 15 bases between them. The CDR3 totals 16 residues. CDR3 DNA sequence: TGTGCCAGCAGCTTGGGTACGTGGACAGCGGCCTACGAGCAGTACTTC. Translating gives CASSLGTWTAAYEQYF.

This chain joins TRBV6-6 and TRBJ2-3; 9 bases are shared with TRBD1. J gave up 4 bases and V 2 bases, and 4 bases lay outside the gene matches. The CDR3 consists of 15 residues. Germline values: CDR1 MNHNY, CDR2 SVGAGI (reference sequence). CDR3 sequence (DNA): TGTGCCAGCAGTTACGGGACAGGGTCCCCAGATACGCAGTATTTT. Its protein is CASSYGTGSPDTQYF.

V usage is TRBV7-2 and J usage is TRBJ2-3; 8 positions match TRBD2. The V segment lost 4 bases and the J segment 4 bases; nucleotides outside the gene matches: 7. Germline V gene data show CDR1 as SGHTA and CDR2 as FQGNSA. The CDR3 extends over 15 amino acids. This chain's CDR3 is CASSSAGAGADTQYF. DNA for the CDR3: TGTGCCAGCAGCTCAGCGGGAGCTGGGGCAGATACGCAGTATTTT.

The rearrangement links TRBV7-9 to TRBJ2-3; D call uncertain. Germline V CDR1 and CDR2: SEHNR, FQNEAQ (reference sequence). This CDR3 contains 16 residues. Trimming pared 5 bases from V and 3 bases from J, leaving 18 bases between. DNA for the CDR3: TGTGCCAGCAGCCGACGCGGCGGCTTGTCAACAGATACGCAGTATTTT. This sequence encodes CASSRRGGLSTDTQYF.

This rearrangement joins TRBV10-2 to TRBJ2-7; 7 bases are a match to TRBD2. From germline, CDR1 is WSHSY and CDR2 SAAADI. V shed 6 bases, J shed 0 bases, and the junction held 2 bases outside the gene matches. CDR3 length: 13 amino acids. The CDR3 loop is CASRGGSSYEQYF. CDR3 DNA sequence: TGCGCCAGCAGGGGCGGGAGCTCCTACGAGCAGTACTTC.

This chain uses TRBV5-1 with TRBJ1-3; 7 bases match TRBD1. The V gene's germline CDR1 is SGHRS and CDR2 YFSETQ. V shed 4 bases and J 0 bases; nucleotides not matched to a gene: 4. The CDR3 is made up of 15 amino acids. The CDR3 DNA sequence: TGCGCCAGCAGCCCGGACAGGAGCTCTGGAAACACCATATATTTT. Translated: CASSPDRSSGNTIYF.

In this sample, this clone turned up a few times. The chain combines TRBV14 with TRBJ1-1; a possible D gene is TRBD1 (6 bases). This CDR3 region has 16 residues. Between the trimmed V and J ends, which lost 5 bases and 8 bases, there was a span of 24 bases. Germline CDR1 is SGHDN and CDR2 is FVKESK. The CDR3 sequence: CASSSDGGGDLSEAFF. CDR3 in DNA: TGTGCCAGCAGCTCCGACGGAGGGGGGGACCTTTCCGAAGCTTTCTTT.

The chain uses TRBV9 and TRBJ2-7; D is perhaps TRBD1 (6 bases). Germline lookup yields CDR1 SGDLS and CDR2 YYNGEE. This CDR3 contains 15 residues. The ends were cut back, 0 bases at V and 3 bases at J, with 13 bases in the middle. As DNA, the CDR3 is TGTGCCAGCAGCGTAGCGGACAGTCTCTACTACGAGCAGTACTTC. Translation: CASSVADSLYYEQYF.

This clone was seen a single time. The rearrangement links TRBV27 to TRBJ1-4; D is unresolved. Germline lookup yields CDR1 MNHEY and CDR2 SMNVEV (reference sequence). V shed 1 base and J shed 7 bases, with 10 bases lying between them. This CDR3 is 14 amino acids long. CDR3 sequence reads: CASSLLAGSEKLFF. The CDR3 nucleotides are TGTGCCAGCAGTTTATTGGCGGGGAGTGAAAAACTGTTTTTT.

The chain carries TRBV7-9 and TRBJ1-1; a weak D match, TRBD1 (5 bases). V shed 5 bases and J shed 1 base, with 11 bases lying between them. The CDR3 length is 14 residues. Germline V gene data show CDR1 as SEHNR and CDR2 as FQNEAQ (reference sequence). The CDR3, as DNA: TGTGCCAGCAGCATTCAGCAGGGGAACACTGAAGCTTTCTTT. This translates into CASSIQQGNTEAFF.

This chain uses TRBV4-1 with TRBJ2-1, with D perhaps matching TRBD2 (6 bases). The germline V gene has CDR1 MGHRA and CDR2 YSYEKL. The ends were cut back, 4 bases at V and 0 bases at J, with 7 bases in the middle. This CDR3 contains 14 residues. The CDR3, as DNA: TGCGCCAGCAGCCTAGCGGTCTCCTACAATGAGCAGTTCTTC. Translated, it gives CASSLAVSYNEQFF.

This chain uses TRBV6-5 with TRBJ1-1; D is perhaps TRBD1 (6 bases). V lost 0 bases, J lost 5 bases, and 7 bases lay in between. CDR1 MNHEY and CDR2 SVGAGI come from the germline V gene. The CDR3 contains 13 residues. The CDR3 reads CASSYSRGTEAFF. The CDR3 DNA reads as TGTGCCAGCAGTTACTCGAGGGGGACTGAAGCTTTCTTT.

The chain couples TRBV27 to TRBJ2-2; D gene uncertain. Trimming stripped 6 bases from V and 5 bases from J, with 22 bases between. The CDR3 extends over 17 amino acids. Germline V CDR1 and CDR2: MNHEY, SMNVEV (reference sequence). CDR3 sequence reads: CASSPLFRGSRTGELFF. The CDR3 DNA sequence: TGTGCCAGCAGCCCTTTGTTCAGAGGTTCGAGAACCGGGGAGCTGTTTTTT.